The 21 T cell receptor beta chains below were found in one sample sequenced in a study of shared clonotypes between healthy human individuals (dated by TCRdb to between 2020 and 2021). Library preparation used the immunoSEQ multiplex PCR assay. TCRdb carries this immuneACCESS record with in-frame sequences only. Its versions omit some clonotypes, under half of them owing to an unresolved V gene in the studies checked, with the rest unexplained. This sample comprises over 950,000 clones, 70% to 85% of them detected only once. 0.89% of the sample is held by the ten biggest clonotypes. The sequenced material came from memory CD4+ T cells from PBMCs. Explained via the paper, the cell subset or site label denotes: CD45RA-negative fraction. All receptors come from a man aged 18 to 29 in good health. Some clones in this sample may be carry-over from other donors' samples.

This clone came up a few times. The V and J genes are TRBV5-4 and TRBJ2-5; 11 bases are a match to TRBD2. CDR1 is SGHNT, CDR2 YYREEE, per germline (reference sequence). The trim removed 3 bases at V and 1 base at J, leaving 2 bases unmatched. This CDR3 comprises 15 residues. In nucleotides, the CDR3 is TGTGCCAGCAGCTGGGGGACTAGCGGCCAAGAGACCCAGTACTTC. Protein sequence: CASSWGTSGQETQYF.

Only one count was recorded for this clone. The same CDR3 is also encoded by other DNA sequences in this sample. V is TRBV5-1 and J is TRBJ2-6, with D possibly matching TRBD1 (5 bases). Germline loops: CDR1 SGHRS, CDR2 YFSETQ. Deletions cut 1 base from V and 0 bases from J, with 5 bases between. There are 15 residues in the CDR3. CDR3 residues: CASSLQGSGANVLTF. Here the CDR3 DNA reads TGCGCCAGCAGCTTGCAGGGCTCTGGGGCCAACGTCCTGACTTTC.

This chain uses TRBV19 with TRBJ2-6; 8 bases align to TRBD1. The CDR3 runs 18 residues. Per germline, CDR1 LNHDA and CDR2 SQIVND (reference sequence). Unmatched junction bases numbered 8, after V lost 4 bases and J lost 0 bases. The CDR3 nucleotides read TGTGCCAGTAGTACATGGGGACAGGCCGACTCTGGGGCCAACGTCCTGACTTTC. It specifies CASSTWGQADSGANVLTF.

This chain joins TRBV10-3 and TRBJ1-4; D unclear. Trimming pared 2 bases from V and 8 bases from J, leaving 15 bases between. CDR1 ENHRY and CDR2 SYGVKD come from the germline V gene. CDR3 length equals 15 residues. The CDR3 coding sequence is TGTGCCATCAGTGAGGAGGGTTGGGTAGGGGAAAAACTGTTTTTT. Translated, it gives CAISEEGWVGEKLFF.

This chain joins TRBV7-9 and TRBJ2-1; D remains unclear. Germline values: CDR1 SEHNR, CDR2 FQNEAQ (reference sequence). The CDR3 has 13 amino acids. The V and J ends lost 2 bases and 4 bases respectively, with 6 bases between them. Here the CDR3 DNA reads TGTGCCAGCAGCTTAAGCCGTTACAATGAGCAGTTCTTC. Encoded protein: CASSLSRYNEQFF. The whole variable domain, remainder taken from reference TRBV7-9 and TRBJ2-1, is DTGVSQNPRHKITKRGQNVTFRCDPISEHNRLYWYRQTLGQGPEFLTYFQNEAQLEKSRLLSDRFSAERPKGSFSTLEIQRTEQGDSAMYLCASSLSRYNEQFFGPGTRLTVL.

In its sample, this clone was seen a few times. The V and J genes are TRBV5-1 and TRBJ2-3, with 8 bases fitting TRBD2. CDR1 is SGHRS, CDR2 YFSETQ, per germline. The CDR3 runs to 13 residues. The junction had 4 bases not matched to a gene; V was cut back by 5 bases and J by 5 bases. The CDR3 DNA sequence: TGCGCCAGCAGAGCGGGAGTGAAAGATACGCAGTATTTT. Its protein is CASRAGVKDTQYF.

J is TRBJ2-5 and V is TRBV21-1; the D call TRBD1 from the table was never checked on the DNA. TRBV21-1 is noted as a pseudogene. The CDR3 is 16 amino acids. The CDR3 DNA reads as TGTGCCAGCAGCAAAGCCCACAGGGGGCGCTCGGAGACCCAGTACTTC. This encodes CASSKAHRGRSETQYF.

CDR3: CASSQGLAGGGDTQYF. The CDR3, as DNA: TGTGCCAGCAGCCAGGGACTAGCGGGAGGCGGGGATACGCAGTATTTT. V usage is TRBV7-6 and J usage is TRBJ2-3; 15 positions agree with TRBD2. V lost 5 bases and J lost 6; bases outside the gene matches: 6. The CDR3 contains 16 residues. Per the germline V gene, CDR1 is SGHVS and CDR2 is FNYEAQ.

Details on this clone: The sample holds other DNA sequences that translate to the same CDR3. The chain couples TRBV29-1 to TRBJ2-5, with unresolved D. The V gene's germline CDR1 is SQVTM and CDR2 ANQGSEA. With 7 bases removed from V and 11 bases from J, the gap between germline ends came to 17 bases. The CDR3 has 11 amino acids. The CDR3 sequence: CSAGDFTGQYF. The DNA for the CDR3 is TGCAGCGCCGGAGATTTTACTGGGCAGTACTTC.

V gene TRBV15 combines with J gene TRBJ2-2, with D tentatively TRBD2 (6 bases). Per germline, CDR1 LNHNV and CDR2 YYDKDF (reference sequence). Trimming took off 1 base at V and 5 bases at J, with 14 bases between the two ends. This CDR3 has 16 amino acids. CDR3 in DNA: TGTGCCACCAGCAGAGGAAGGGGTGGAGGGACCGGGGAGCTGTTTTTT. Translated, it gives CATSRGRGGGTGELFF.

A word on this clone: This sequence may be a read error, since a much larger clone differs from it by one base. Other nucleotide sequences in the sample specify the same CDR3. This CDR3 reads CAWSVRARRETQYF. The CDR3 nucleotides are TGTGCCTGGAGTGTTAGAGCGCGTCGAGAGACCCAGTACTTC. The V gene is TRBV30, the J gene TRBJ2-5, with D hard to call. Per the germline V gene, CDR1 is GTSNPN and CDR2 is SVGIG (reference sequence). This CDR3 has 14 residues. With 0 bases removed from V and 4 bases from J, the gap between germline ends came to 12 bases.

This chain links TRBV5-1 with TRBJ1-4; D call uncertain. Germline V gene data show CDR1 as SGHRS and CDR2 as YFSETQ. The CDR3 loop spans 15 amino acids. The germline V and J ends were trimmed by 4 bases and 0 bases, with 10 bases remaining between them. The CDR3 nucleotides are TGCGCCAGCAGCGGCAAGCTTGCAACTAATGAAAAACTGTTTTTT. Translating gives CASSGKLATNEKLFF.

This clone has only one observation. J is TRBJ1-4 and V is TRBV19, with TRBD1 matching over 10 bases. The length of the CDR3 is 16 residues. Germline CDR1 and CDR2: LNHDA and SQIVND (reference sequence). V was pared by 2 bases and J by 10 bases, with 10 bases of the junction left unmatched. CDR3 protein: CASSITAGDRGGKLFF. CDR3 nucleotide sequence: TGTGCCAGTAGTATAACCGCTGGGGACAGGGGCGGAAAACTGTTTTTT. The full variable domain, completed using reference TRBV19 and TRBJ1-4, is DGGITQSPKYLFRKEGQNVTLSCEQNLNHDAMYWYRQDPGQGLRLIYYSQIVNDFQKGDIAEGYSVSREKKESFPLTVTSAQKNPTAFYLCASSITAGDRGGKLFFGSGTQLSVL.

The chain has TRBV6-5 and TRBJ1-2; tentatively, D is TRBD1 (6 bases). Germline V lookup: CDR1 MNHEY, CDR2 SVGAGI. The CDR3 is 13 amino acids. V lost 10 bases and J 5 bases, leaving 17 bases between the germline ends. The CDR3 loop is CAIEGGGNYGYTF. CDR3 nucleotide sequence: TGTGCCATCGAGGGAGGGGGGAATTATGGCTACACCTTC.

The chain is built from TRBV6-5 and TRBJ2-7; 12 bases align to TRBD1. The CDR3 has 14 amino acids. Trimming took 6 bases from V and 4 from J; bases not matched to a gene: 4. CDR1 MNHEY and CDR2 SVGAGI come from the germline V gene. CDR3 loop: CASRRGQGAYEQYF. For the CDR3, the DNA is TGTGCCAGCAGACGGGGACAGGGGGCTTACGAGCAGTACTTC.

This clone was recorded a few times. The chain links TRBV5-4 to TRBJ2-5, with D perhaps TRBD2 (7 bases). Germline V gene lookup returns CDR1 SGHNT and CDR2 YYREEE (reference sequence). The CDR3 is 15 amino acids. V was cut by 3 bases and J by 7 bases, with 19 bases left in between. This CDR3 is CASSSRQAGAGTQYF. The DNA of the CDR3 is TGTGCCAGCAGCTCAAGACAGGCGGGGGCTGGGACCCAGTACTTC.

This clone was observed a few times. CDR3 nucleotides: TGCAGCGTTGGCGACAGCAATCAGCCCCAGCATTTT. Protein: CSVGDSNQPQHF. This sequence joins TRBV29-1 and TRBJ1-5, with unresolved D. Germline V gene sequence: CDR1 SQVTM, CDR2 ANQGSEA. CDR3 length: 12 amino acids. V was clipped by 4 bases and J by 1 base, with 5 bases between them. The complete variable domain, with remaining parts taken from reference TRBV29-1 and TRBJ1-5, reads SAVISQKPSRDICQRGTSLTIQCQVDSQVTMMFWYRQQPGQSLTLIATANQGSEATYESGFVIDKFPISRPNLTFSTLTVSNMSPEDSSIYLCSVGDSNQPQHFGDGTRLSIL.

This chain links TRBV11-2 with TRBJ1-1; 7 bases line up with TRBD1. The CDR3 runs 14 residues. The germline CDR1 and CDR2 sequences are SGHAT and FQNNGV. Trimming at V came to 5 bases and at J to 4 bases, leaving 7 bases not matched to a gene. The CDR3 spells CASSPTGTTTEAFF. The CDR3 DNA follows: TGTGCCAGCAGCCCGACAGGGACTACCACTGAAGCTTTCTTT. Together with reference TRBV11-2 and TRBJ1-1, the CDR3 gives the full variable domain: EAGVAQSPRYKIIEKRQSVAFWCNPISGHATLYWYQQILGQGPKLLIQFQNNGVVDDSQLPKDRFSAERLKGVDSTLKIQPAKLEDSAVYLCASSPTGTTTEAFFGQGTRLTVV.

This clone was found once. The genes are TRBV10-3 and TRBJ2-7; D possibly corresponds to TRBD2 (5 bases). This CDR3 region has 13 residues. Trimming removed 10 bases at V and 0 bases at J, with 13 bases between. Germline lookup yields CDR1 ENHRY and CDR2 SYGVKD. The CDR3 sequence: CASTGESSYEQYF. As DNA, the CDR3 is TGTGCCAGCACCGGGGAGAGCTCCTACGAGCAGTACTTC.

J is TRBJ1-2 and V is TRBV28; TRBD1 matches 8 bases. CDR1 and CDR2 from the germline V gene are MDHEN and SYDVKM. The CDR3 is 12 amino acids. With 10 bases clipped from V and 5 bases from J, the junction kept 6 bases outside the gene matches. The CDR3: CAILGQAYGYTF. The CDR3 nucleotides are TGTGCCATTCTGGGACAGGCGTATGGCTACACCTTC.

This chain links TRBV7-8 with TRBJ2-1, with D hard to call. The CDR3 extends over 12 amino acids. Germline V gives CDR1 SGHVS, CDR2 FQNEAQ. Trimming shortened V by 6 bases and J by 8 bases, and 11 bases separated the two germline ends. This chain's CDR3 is CASSISPDEQFF. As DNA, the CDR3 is TGTGCCAGCAGTATATCCCCAGATGAGCAGTTCTTC.